Following are 30 T cell receptor beta chains from one sample sequenced in a study of Ad26.COV2.S vaccination and SARS-CoV-2 variants. Method: immunoSEQ multiplex PCR; TCRdb's copy keeps in-frame clones and lacks some. The sample shows about 450,000 clones, 89% of them seen only once. Noted treatment: over 15 received Ad26.COV2.S at low or high dose, single or two shots; about 5 received placebo; per-sample allocation not given. On day 63 after the first injection, vaccine and placebo recipients gave samples. Sequenced here: peripheral blood, sampled in a trial of Ad26.COV2.S vaccine versus placebo. Receptors originate from a person aged 18 to 59 who received the Ad26.COV2.S COVID-19 vaccine or a placebo.

V usage is TRBV5-1 and J usage is TRBJ2-5; no reliable D call. V lost 4 bases and J 2 bases, leaving 12 bases between the germline ends. The germline V gene has CDR1 SGHRS and CDR2 YFSETQ. The CDR3 runs 14 residues. The DNA of the CDR3 is TGCGCCAGCAGCCTGATCCCAGATCAAGAGACCCAGTACTTC. Its protein product is CASSLIPDQETQYF.

The J gene is TRBJ1-3, the V gene TRBV15, with D tentatively TRBD1 (6 bases). The CDR3 is 16 amino acids. V lost 5 bases to trimming and J lost 0 bases, with 14 bases between them. Germline V CDR1 and CDR2: LNHNV, YYDKDF (reference sequence). CDR3 loop: CATSGQTVTSGNTIYF. In DNA, the CDR3 is TGTGCCACCAGCGGACAGACAGTAACCTCTGGAAACACCATATATTTT.

V and J are TRBV5-8 and TRBJ1-4; D not certain. Germline loops: CDR1 SGHTS, CDR2 YDEGEE. The CDR3 spans 12 residues. Trimming pared 4 bases from V and 7 bases from J, leaving 8 bases between. The CDR3 coding sequence is TGTGCCAGCAGCCCAAATGGTGAAAAACTGTTTTTT. It translates to CASSPNGEKLFF. The full variable domain, in which reference TRBV5-8 and TRBJ1-4 provide the parts outside the CDR3, is EAGVTQSPTHLIKTRGQQATLRCSPISGHTSVYWYQQALGLGLQFLLWYDEGEERNRGNFPPRFSGRQFPNYSSELNVNALELEDSALYLCASSPNGEKLFFGSGTQLSVL.

The rearrangement links TRBV11-2 to TRBJ1-1; perhaps TRBD1 as D (6 bases). V was clipped by 3 bases and J by 10 bases, with 12 bases between them. Germline CDR1 reads SGHAT; CDR2 reads FQNNGV. The length of the CDR3 is 12 residues. CDR3 sequence reads: CASSFTGNLAFF. DNA for the CDR3: TGTGCCAGCAGCTTTACAGGGAATTTAGCTTTCTTT.

Concerning this clone itself: Other nucleotide sequences from this sample produce the same CDR3. The rearrangement links TRBV5-1 to TRBJ2-1; 7 bases align to TRBD2. V shed 0 bases and J 4 bases; nucleotides not matched to a gene: 4. From germline, CDR1 is SGHRS and CDR2 YFSETQ. The CDR3 is 15 residues long. The CDR3, as DNA: TGCGCCAGCAGCTTGGGGCTAGCGGATTACAATGAGCAGTTCTTC. Its protein is CASSLGLADYNEQFF.

This clone was found once. This sequence joins TRBV7-3 and TRBJ2-1; 8 bases line up with TRBD1. V trimming: 2 bases; J trimming: 8 bases; junction bases outside the gene matches: 5. CDR1 is SGHTA, CDR2 FQGTGA, per germline. The CDR3 covers 14 residues. The CDR3 sequence is CASSLSGGADEQFF. CDR3 nucleotide sequence: TGTGCCAGCAGCTTATCAGGGGGCGCGGATGAGCAGTTCTTC.

The chain joins TRBV19 to TRBJ2-4; perhaps TRBD1 as D (6 bases). V shed 6 bases and J shed 0 bases, with 15 bases lying between them. Germline V gene lookup returns CDR1 LNHDA and CDR2 SQIVND (reference sequence). The CDR3 sequence is 16 residues long. In nucleotides, the CDR3 is TGTGCCAGTAGCCCTAACAGGGCACTAGCCAAAAACATTCAGTACTTC. This sequence encodes CASSPNRALAKNIQYF.

J is TRBJ2-7 and V is TRBV7-2; no firm D call. V lost 1 base and J 6 bases, leaving 10 bases between the germline ends. This CDR3 is 13 amino acids long. CDR1 SGHTA and CDR2 FQGNSA come from the germline V gene. The CDR3 DNA reads TGTGCCAGCAGCTTAGTTAGCTTCGGCGAGCAGTACTTC. Residues: CASSLVSFGEQYF. The full variable domain, its missing parts supplied by reference TRBV7-2 and TRBJ2-7, is GAGVSQSPSNKVTEKGKDVELRCDPISGHTALYWYRQSLGQGLEFLIYFQGNSAPDKSGLPSDRFSAERTGGSVSTLTIQRTQQEDSAVYLCASSLVSFGEQYFGPGTRLTVT.

The chain is built from TRBV5-1 and TRBJ1-1; D ambiguous. CDR3 length: 12 amino acids. V lost 1 base and J lost 6, with 7 bases in between. Per germline, CDR1 SGHRS and CDR2 YFSETQ. The CDR3 nucleotides are TGCGCCAGCAGCTTGTTGGGGTCTGAAGCTTTCTTT. It codes for CASSLLGSEAFF.

The chain carries TRBV27 and TRBJ1-6; no firm D call. The ends were cut back, 3 bases at V and 8 bases at J, with 8 bases in the middle. Germline CDR1 and CDR2: MNHEY and SMNVEV (reference sequence). This CDR3 has 13 amino acids. CDR3: CASSFVVDSPLHF. In DNA, the CDR3 is TGTGCCAGCAGTTTTGTTGTTGATTCACCCCTCCACTTT.

The chain uses TRBV28 and TRBJ1-6; no reliable D call. The germline V gene has CDR1 MDHEN and CDR2 SYDVKM. Trimming took 4 bases from V and 1 from J, leaving 11 bases between them. The CDR3 consists of 16 residues. CDR3 coding DNA: TGTGCCAGCAGTTCGGTATTGGGTTCCTATAATTCACCCCTCCACTTT. As protein: CASSSVLGSYNSPLHF.

The chain uses TRBV11-3 and TRBJ1-1; D remains unclear. The CDR3 is made up of 14 amino acids. The V and J ends lost 7 bases and 8 bases respectively, with 20 bases between them. The germline CDR1 and CDR2 sequences are SGHNT and YENEEA. The CDR3 region is CASTSRRAEREAFF. CDR3 sequence (DNA): TGTGCCAGCACTAGTCGACGCGCCGAACGGGAAGCTTTCTTT.

The chain uses TRBV7-9 and TRBJ2-2; D gene unclear. Germline V gene data show CDR1 as SEHNR and CDR2 as FQNEAQ (reference sequence). The CDR3 is 14 amino acids. Between the trimmed V and J ends, which lost 5 bases and 1 base, there was a span of 8 bases. DNA for the CDR3: TGTGCCAGCAGCGTTGGGGTGAACACCGGGGAGCTGTTTTTT. This codes for CASSVGVNTGELFF.

The chain links TRBV6-1 to TRBJ1-4; 8 positions agree with TRBD1. Trimming removed 4 bases from V and 0 bases from J; junction bases left unmatched: 7. The CDR3 totals 17 residues. CDR1 is MNHNS and CDR2 is SASEGT in the germline V gene. The CDR3 reads CASSGDRGAATNEKLFF. CDR3 nucleotide sequence: TGTGCCAGCAGTGGCGACAGGGGCGCTGCAACTAATGAAAAACTGTTTTTT.

The chain uses TRBV6-1 and TRBJ1-5; 9 nucleotides align to TRBD1. This CDR3 spans 18 amino acids. The ends lost 4 bases at V and 0 bases at J; junction bases unmatched: 10. Germline V gives CDR1 MNHNS, CDR2 SASEGT. The CDR3 DNA reads TGTGCCAGCAGTGGAGGGATACAGGGGGCCTATAGCAATCAGCCCCAGCATTTT. This gives the protein CASSGGIQGAYSNQPQHF.

The chain couples TRBV19 to TRBJ1-2; 8 nucleotides agree with TRBD1. The CDR3 totals 14 residues. The germline V gene has CDR1 LNHDA and CDR2 SQIVND (reference sequence). V dropped 3 bases and J dropped 7; count of bases not matched to a gene: 7. Here the CDR3 DNA reads TGTGCCAGTAGTATGACCCCGACAGGGGCTGGCTACACCTTC. Encoded protein: CASSMTPTGAGYTF.

The V gene is TRBV19, the J gene TRBJ1-2; the match to TRBD1 covers 7 bases. Germline V gene lookup returns CDR1 LNHDA and CDR2 SQIVND (reference sequence). The CDR3 totals 14 residues. Trimming cost V 5 bases and J 3 bases; bases outside gene matches: 6. The CDR3 region has the DNA TGTGCCAGTAGTGTACAGGGGTGGGACTATGGCTACACCTTC. Translated, it gives CASSVQGWDYGYTF.

CDR3 protein: CASSLVRTSGRGEQFF. CDR3 sequence (DNA): TGTGCCAGCAGCTTGGTTCGGACTAGCGGGAGGGGTGAGCAGTTCTTC. The chain couples TRBV5-4 to TRBJ2-1; 15 positions match TRBD2. The CDR3 consists of 16 residues. Trimming at V came to 0 bases and at J to 9 bases, leaving 4 bases not matched to a gene. CDR1 and CDR2 (germline): SGHNT, YYREEE (reference sequence).

The V call is TRBV3-1 (or the pseudogene TRBV3-2), the J call TRBJ2-3, with D perhaps TRBD2 (6 bases). The germline gives CDR1 LGHDT, CDR2 YNNKEL (reference sequence). The V end was cut by 4 bases, the J end by 4 bases, with 18 bases between. CDR3 size: 16 residues. The CDR3, as DNA: TGTGCCAGCAGCCCTGTAAGCGGGCTTGGGTCAGATACGCAGTATTTT. The encoded protein is CASSPVSGLGSDTQYF.

The chain couples TRBV7-2 to TRBJ1-2, with TRBD1 matching over 9 bases. Germline CDR1 reads SGHTA; CDR2 reads FQGNSA. The length of the CDR3 is 14 residues. J was trimmed by 7 bases and V by 1 base; bases with no gene match: 4. DNA for the CDR3: TGTGCCAGCAGCTTAGAATACAGGGGGCCTGGCTACACCTTC. This encodes CASSLEYRGPGYTF.

The rearrangement links TRBV6-5 to TRBJ1-1; D remains ambiguous. Germline CDR1 is MNHEY and CDR2 is SVGAGI. The V gene lost 11 bases and the J gene lost 10 bases, with 20 bases spanning the gap. This CDR3 comprises 12 residues. CDR3 residues: CAASNARAGAFF. CDR3 bases: TGTGCCGCAAGCAATGCCCGGGCAGGAGCTTTCTTT.

With regard to this clone: Other nucleotide sequences from this sample produce the same CDR3. This chain connects TRBV7-3 to TRBJ2-1, with D possibly being TRBD1 or TRBD2 (5 bases each). V shed 3 bases and J shed 0 bases, with 9 bases lying between them. Per germline, CDR1 SGHTA and CDR2 FQGTGA. CDR3 length equals 15 residues. Written as DNA, the CDR3 is TGTGCCAGCAGCTTGGCAGGGAGCTCCTACAATGAGCAGTTCTTC. Protein: CASSLAGSSYNEQFF.

The gene calls are TRBV4-3 and TRBJ2-1, with 7 nucleotides matching TRBD2. V trimming: 1 base; J trimming: 7 bases; junction bases outside the gene matches: 13. The CDR3 covers 17 residues. Looked up from germline, CDR1 is LGHNA and CDR2 is YSLEER. The chain's CDR3 is CASSQGIRWRERNEQFF. In DNA, the CDR3 is TGCGCCAGCAGCCAAGGAATTCGCTGGCGGGAGCGTAATGAGCAGTTCTTC.

CDR3 in DNA: TGCGCCAGCAGCTTGGCCGAAACCATCGGCGATGAAAAACTGTTTTTT. It codes for CASSLAETIGDEKLFF. The V gene is TRBV5-1, the J gene TRBJ1-4; D unresolved. The germline gives CDR1 SGHRS, CDR2 YFSETQ. The CDR3 is made up of 16 amino acids. V was clipped by 0 bases and J by 6 bases, with 15 bases between them.

This chain joins TRBV6-2 or TRBV6-3 and TRBJ2-4; weak D call: TRBD1 (6 bases). V was cut by 0 bases and J by 9 bases, with 21 bases left in between. CDR1 and CDR2 from the germline V gene are MNHEY and SVGEGT. The CDR3 totals 17 residues. The CDR3 here is CASSYSKSPGATSIQYF. The CDR3 coding sequence is TGTGCCAGCAGTTACTCGAAATCCCCAGGGGCGACCAGCATTCAGTACTTC.

J is TRBJ2-1 and V is TRBV6-2 or TRBV6-3; D gene ambiguous. The germline gives CDR1 MNHEY, CDR2 SVGEGT. The CDR3 is 15 residues long. V was clipped by 0 bases and J by 2 bases, with 8 bases between them. CDR3 protein: CASSYSDPAYNEQFF. DNA for the CDR3: TGTGCCAGCAGTTACTCCGACCCTGCCTACAATGAGCAGTTCTTC.

The V and J genes are TRBV5-1 and TRBJ2-5, with D possibly TRBD1 on 5 matching bases. Trimming left V 0 bases short and J 7 bases short, with 13 bases between. CDR1 SGHRS and CDR2 YFSETQ come from the germline V gene. CDR3 length: 14 residues. CDR3 DNA sequence: TGCGCCAGCAGCTTGGATAGGACACCTTCGACCCAGTACTTC. Translation gives CASSLDRTPSTQYF.

This clone has just one count. The V and J genes are TRBV5-1 and TRBJ2-5; 12 positions match TRBD1. Germline V gives CDR1 SGHRS, CDR2 YFSETQ. The CDR3 is 15 residues long. Unmatched junction bases numbered 5, after V lost 4 bases and J lost 4 bases. CDR3 nucleotides: TGCGCCAGCAGCCCCGGGACAGGGGGCGTAGAGACCCAGTACTTC. It encodes CASSPGTGGVETQYF. The whole variable domain, filled in from reference TRBV5-1 and TRBJ2-5, reads KAGVTQTPRYLIKTRGQQVTLSCSPISGHRSVSWYQQTPGQGLQFLFEYFSETQRNKGNFPGRFSGRQFSNSRSEMNVSTLELGDSALYLCASSPGTGGVETQYFGPGTRLLVL.

This clone came up once. V gene TRBV18 combines with J gene TRBJ1-3, with D hard to call. The ends were cut back, 3 bases at V and 2 bases at J, with 17 bases in the middle. Germline V gene sequence: CDR1 KGHSH, CDR2 LQKENI. This CDR3 comprises 17 residues. CDR3 DNA: TGTGCCAGCTCACCCTTCACTTCCGTAGAGGCTGGAAACACCATATATTTT. Translation gives CASSPFTSVEAGNTIYF. The full variable domain, with the rest looked up from reference TRBV18 and TRBJ1-3, is NAGVMQNPRHLVRRRGQEARLRCSPMKGHSHVYWYRQLPEEGLKFMVYLQKENIIDESGMPKERFSAEFPKEGPSILRIQQVVRGDSAAYFCASSPFTSVEAGNTIYFGEGSWLTVV.

This clone appeared once. The chain couples TRBV19 to TRBJ1-4, with D hard to call. Trimming took off 3 bases at V and 5 bases at J, with 13 bases between the two ends. The CDR3 is 15 residues long. The germline V gene encodes CDR1 LNHDA and CDR2 SQIVND (reference sequence). DNA of the CDR3: TGTGCCAGTAGTATTTATGGCCAGGTGAATGAAAAACTGTTTTTT. Residues: CASSIYGQVNEKLFF. Based on the CDR3 plus reference TRBV19 and TRBJ1-4, the full variable domain is DGGITQSPKYLFRKEGQNVTLSCEQNLNHDAMYWYRQDPGQGLRLIYYSQIVNDFQKGDIAEGYSVSREKKESFPLTVTSAQKNPTAFYLCASSIYGQVNEKLFFGSGTQLSVL.